A single sample is the source of the 22 T cell receptor beta chains below, sequenced in a study of graft-versus-host responses after intestinal transplantation. The assay was immunoSEQ multiplex PCR, and TCRdb's table has in-frame clones only and misses some. The table records tens of thousands of clones, 80% to 90% of them present only once. These receptors lack a known antigen. This specimen consisted of unstimulated CD4+ T cells sorted from spleen or lymph node cells, obtained before transplant. The receptors were sampled from a human donor who was the organ donor for an intestinal transplant.

This chain links TRBV6-6 with TRBJ1-5, with D uncertain. CDR1 is MNHNY and CDR2 is SVGAGI in the germline V gene (reference sequence). Deletions cut 4 bases from V and 5 bases from J, with 6 bases between. The CDR3 extends over 12 amino acids. The CDR3 DNA is TGTGCCAGCAGTTCACTCGATCAGCCCCAGCATTTT. Translating it yields CASSSLDQPQHF.

The chain joins TRBV7-2 to TRBJ1-2; weak D call: TRBD1 (5 bases). CDR3 length: 14 residues. Germline lookup yields CDR1 SGHTA and CDR2 FQGNSA. V lost 7 bases to trimming and J lost 8 bases, with 20 bases between them. CDR3 amino acids: CASTQQRGHEGYTF. The CDR3 bases are TGTGCCAGCACCCAACAAAGGGGCCACGAGGGCTACACCTTC.

The chain combines TRBV6-5 with TRBJ2-5; D is perhaps TRBD2 (7 bases). This CDR3 contains 16 residues. V was trimmed by 0 bases and J by 5 bases, leaving 16 bases between them. Looked up from germline, CDR1 is MNHEY and CDR2 is SVGAGI. The CDR3 protein is CASSYSRGAPGETQYF. CDR3 bases: TGTGCCAGCAGTTACTCTCGGGGGGCGCCCGGGGAGACCCAGTACTTC.

V usage is TRBV6-4 and J usage is TRBJ2-1; 12 bases match TRBD2. J was trimmed by 7 bases and V by 2 bases; bases with no gene match: 3. CDR1 is MRHNA, CDR2 SNTAGT, per germline. This CDR3 is 15 amino acids long. The CDR3 DNA is TGTGCCAGCAGTGACGGGACTAGCGGGCTGAATGAGCAGTTCTTC. Translating it yields CASSDGTSGLNEQFF.

This clone was seen once. The genes are TRBV5-1 and TRBJ2-3; 12 bases align to TRBD2. J gave up 2 bases and V 3 bases, and 7 bases lay outside the gene matches. There are 17 residues in the CDR3. Germline assignment: CDR1 SGHRS and CDR2 YFSETQ. For the CDR3, the DNA is TGCGCCAGCAGCTCCCAAGGACTAGCGGGATACACAGATACGCAGTATTTT. This sequence encodes CASSSQGLAGYTDTQYF.

A single count supports this clone. J is TRBJ2-5 and V is TRBV2, with 13 bases aligning to TRBD2. CDR1 and CDR2 from the germline V gene are SNHLY and FYNNEI. The ends lost 6 bases at V and 2 bases at J; junction bases unmatched: 12. This CDR3 is 18 amino acids long. The CDR3 region is CASSPRTSGRGSQETQYF. In DNA form, the CDR3 reads TGTGCCAGCAGCCCACGGACTAGCGGGAGAGGGTCGCAAGAGACCCAGTACTTC. Looking up the rest from reference TRBV2 and TRBJ2-5 gives the full variable domain: EPEVTQTPSHQVTQMGQEVILRCVPISNHLYFYWYRQILGQKVEFLVSFYNNEISEKSEIFDDQFSVERPDGSNFTLKIRSTKLEDSAMYFCASSPRTSGRGSQETQYFGPGTRLLVL.

This rearrangement joins TRBV25-1 to TRBJ1-2; 9 positions agree with TRBD1. Germline loops: CDR1 MGHDK, CDR2 SYGVNS. The CDR3 loop spans 16 amino acids. Trimming took 3 bases from V and 0 from J; bases not matched to a gene: 5. The CDR3 is CASSDRGQGANYGYTF. CDR3 bases: TGTGCCAGCAGTGACCGGGGACAGGGCGCTAACTATGGCTACACCTTC.

The chain carries TRBV7-9 and TRBJ2-5, with 7 bases lining up with TRBD2. The DNA end lines up better with TRBJ2-7; the J call may be wrong. The length of the CDR3 is 17 residues. Germline V gives CDR1 SEHNR, CDR2 FQNEAQ (reference sequence). This chain's CDR3 is CASSLGVERERSHEQYF. The CDR3 DNA sequence: TGTGCCAGCAGCTTAGGGGTGGAGCGGGAACGGTCCCACGAGCAGTACTTC.

This clone was observed a single time. V usage is TRBV7-6 and J usage is TRBJ2-3; TRBD2 aligns across 12 bases. The length of the CDR3 is 17 residues. The germline gives CDR1 SGHVS, CDR2 FNYEAQ. V dropped 5 bases and J dropped 2; count of bases not matched to a gene: 8. The CDR3 coding sequence is TGTGCCAGCAGCCGACAGACTAGCGGGAGTATCACAGATACGCAGTATTTT. It encodes CASSRQTSGSITDTQYF. Combining the CDR3 with reference TRBV7-6 and TRBJ2-3 gives the whole variable domain GAGVSQSPRYKVTKRGQDVALRCDPISGHVSLYWYRQALGQGPEFLTYFNYEAQQDKSGLPNDRFSAERPEGSISTLTIQRTEQRDSAMYRCASSRQTSGSITDTQYFGPGTRLTVL.

This chain uses TRBV30 with TRBJ1-1; D possibly corresponds to TRBD1 (5 bases). Germline V gives CDR1 GTSNPN, CDR2 SVGIG (reference sequence). Trimming removed 5 bases from V and 0 bases from J, with 7 bases in between. The CDR3 is made up of 12 amino acids. In nucleotides, the CDR3 is TGTGCCTGGGGACACTTGAACACTGAAGCTTTCTTT. Protein: CAWGHLNTEAFF.

The V and J genes are TRBV6-5 and TRBJ2-3; TRBD2 agrees at 7 bases. This CDR3 is 15 amino acids long. Germline V gene lookup returns CDR1 MNHEY and CDR2 SVGAGI. Trimming at V came to 0 bases and at J to 5 bases, leaving 5 bases not matched to a gene. The CDR3 sequence is CASSYSWSSGDTQYF. Written as DNA, the CDR3 is TGTGCCAGCAGTTACTCGTGGTCTAGCGGAGATACGCAGTATTTT.

The chain carries TRBV5-8 and TRBJ2-7; TRBD1 matches 8 bases. The CDR3 covers 14 residues. V lost 4 bases to trimming and J lost 1 base; unmatched junction nucleotides: 4. Germline V CDR1 and CDR2: SGHTS, YDEGEE. The CDR3 DNA is TGTGCCAGCAGCAGAAGGGACAGGTCCTACGAGCAGTACTTC. Protein product: CASSRRDRSYEQYF.

This chain links TRBV19 with TRBJ2-5; maybe TRBD2 (7 bases). Trimming removed 3 bases at V and 0 bases at J, with 8 bases between. CDR1 and CDR2 from the germline V gene are LNHDA and SQIVND (reference sequence). The length of the CDR3 is 14 residues. The CDR3 spells CASSMGGHQETQYF. CDR3 DNA: TGTGCCAGTAGTATGGGGGGGCACCAAGAGACCCAGTACTTC.

This rearrangement joins TRBV27 to TRBJ2-3, with D possibly TRBD2 on 5 matching bases. V lost 3 bases to trimming and J lost 3 bases, with 10 bases between them. Germline loops: CDR1 MNHEY, CDR2 SMNVEV (reference sequence). The CDR3 extends over 14 amino acids. CDR3 DNA sequence: TGTGCCAGCAGTTTGGGAAGGGAGACAGATACGCAGTATTTT. Its translation: CASSLGRETDTQYF.

This chain uses TRBV28 with TRBJ2-6; TRBD1 is a possible D gene (6 bases). With 6 bases removed from V and 2 bases from J, the gap between germline ends came to 11 bases. The CDR3 is 15 amino acids. Germline lookup yields CDR1 MDHEN and CDR2 SYDVKM. The CDR3, as DNA: TGTGCCAGCAGGGCGACAGGTACTGGGGCCAACGTCCTGACTTTC. This codes for CASRATGTGANVLTF. The full variable domain, in which reference TRBV28 and TRBJ2-6 provide the parts outside the CDR3, is DVKVTQSSRYLVKRTGEKVFLECVQDMDHENMFWYRQDPGLGLRLIYFSYDVKMKEKGDIPEGYSVSREKKERFSLILESASTNQTSMYLCASRATGTGANVLTFGAGSRLTVL.

This clone has a single count. This chain joins TRBV5-1 and TRBJ1-2, with D unresolved. Trimming pared 4 bases from V and 7 bases from J, leaving 8 bases between. Per germline, CDR1 SGHRS and CDR2 YFSETQ. This CDR3 comprises 11 residues. The CDR3 loop is CASSPGGGYTF. In nucleotides, the CDR3 is TGCGCCAGCAGCCCAGGAGGTGGCTACACCTTC.

This sequence joins TRBV30 and TRBJ2-3; TRBD2 matches at 9 bases. Losses at the gene ends were 8 bases for V and 0 bases for J; bases not matched to a gene: 12. Germline CDR1 and CDR2: GTSNPN and SVGIG (reference sequence). The CDR3 totals 16 residues. In nucleotides, the CDR3 is TGTGCCCCGACGACGGAGACTAGCGGTAGCACAGATACGCAGTATTTT. Translation: CAPTTETSGSTDTQYF.

The chain uses TRBV29-1 and TRBJ1-1; D is uncertain. The CDR3 extends over 12 amino acids. Germline loops: CDR1 SQVTM, CDR2 ANQGSEA. Trimming took 8 bases from V and 2 from J, leaving 12 bases between them. CDR3 amino acids: CSPHPRNTEAFF. In DNA form, the CDR3 reads TGCAGCCCCCACCCGAGAAACACTGAAGCTTTCTTT.

The rearrangement links TRBV9 to TRBJ2-3, with a possible D match to TRBD1 (6 bases). The germline V and J ends were trimmed by 4 bases and 2 bases, with 20 bases remaining between them. This CDR3 spans 17 amino acids. Germline lookup yields CDR1 SGDLS and CDR2 YYNGEE. CDR3 residues: CASSRGGRDRVTDTQYF. The CDR3 DNA reads TGTGCCAGCAGCCGAGGGGGTAGGGATCGGGTCACAGATACGCAGTATTTT.

A word on this clone: The same CDR3 arises from other DNA sequences in this sample as well. J is TRBJ1-5 and V is TRBV19, with D possibly TRBD1 on 5 matching bases. Trimming stripped 3 bases from V and 8 bases from J, with 17 bases between. The CDR3 sequence is 15 residues long. Germline V lookup: CDR1 LNHDA, CDR2 SQIVND (reference sequence). The CDR3: CASSIIDSYLEPQHF. As DNA, the CDR3 is TGTGCCAGTAGTATTATAGACAGCTATCTGGAGCCCCAGCATTTT.

The chain recombines TRBV7-3 with TRBJ1-1; D might be TRBD1 (5 bases). The CDR3 has 13 amino acids. The V gene's germline CDR1 is SGHTA and CDR2 FQGTGA. V lost 4 bases, J lost 1 base, and 7 bases lay in between. In DNA form, the CDR3 reads TGTGCCAGCAGCTCCGGACAGAACACTGAAGCTTTCTTT. Residues: CASSSGQNTEAFF.

The sample holds one count of this clone. This chain connects TRBV5-1 to TRBJ2-1; 7 nucleotides agree with TRBD2. The germline gives CDR1 SGHRS, CDR2 YFSETQ. This CDR3 has 15 residues. V dropped 0 bases and J dropped 8; count of bases not matched to a gene: 8. The CDR3, as DNA: TGCGCCAGCAGCTTGGCTGGCGGGAGTCCCCATGAGCAGTTCTTC. As protein: CASSLAGGSPHEQFF.